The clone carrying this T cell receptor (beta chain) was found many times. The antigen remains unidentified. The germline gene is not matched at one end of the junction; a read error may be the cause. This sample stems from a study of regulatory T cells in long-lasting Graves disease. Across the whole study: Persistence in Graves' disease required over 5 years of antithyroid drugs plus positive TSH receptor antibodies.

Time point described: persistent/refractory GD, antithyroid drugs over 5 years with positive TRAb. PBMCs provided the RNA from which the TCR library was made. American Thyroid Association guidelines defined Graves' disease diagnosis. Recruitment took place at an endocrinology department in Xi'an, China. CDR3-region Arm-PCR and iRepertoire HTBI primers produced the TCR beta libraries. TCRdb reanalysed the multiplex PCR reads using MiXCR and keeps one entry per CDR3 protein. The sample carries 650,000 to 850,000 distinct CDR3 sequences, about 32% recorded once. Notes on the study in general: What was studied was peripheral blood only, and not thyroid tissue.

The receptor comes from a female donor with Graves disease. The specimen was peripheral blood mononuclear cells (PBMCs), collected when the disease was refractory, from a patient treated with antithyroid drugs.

For the CDR3, the DNA is TGTGCCAGCAGTTTAACAGGGAGTCAGCCCCAGCATTTT. Encoded protein: CASSLTGSQPQHF. The chain employs TRBV5-1 and TRBJ1-5, with D possibly matching TRBD1 (6 bases). This CDR3 is built from 13 residues. CDR1 SGHRS and CDR2 YFSETQ come from the germline V gene.